Listed here are 9 T cell receptor beta chains from one sample, sequenced in a study of cytotoxic CD8 clonotypes in ibrutinib-treated CLL. Assay used: immunoSEQ multiplex PCR; TCRdb lists only in-frame clones, some missing. Among roughly 250,000 clones listed, 60% to 75% were seen once. This specimen consisted of PBMCs, obtained after 24 months of ibrutinib treatment. The receptor set was obtained from a human donor with chronic lymphocytic leukemia.

V usage is TRBV9 and J usage is TRBJ2-7; 7 bases are shared with TRBD2. V shed 4 bases and J 6 bases; nucleotides not matched to a gene: 13. This CDR3 contains 15 residues. The germline CDR1 and CDR2 sequences are SGDLS and YYNGEE. Here the CDR3 reads CASSPGRPALGEQYF. CDR3 bases: TGTGCCAGCAGCCCCGGGAGGCCAGCTTTGGGCGAGCAGTACTTC. The entire variable domain, with the rest obtained from reference TRBV9 and TRBJ2-7, is as follows: DSGVTQTPKHLITATGQRVTLRCSPRSGDLSVYWYQQSLDQGLQFLIQYYNGEERAKGNILERFSAQQFPDLHSELNLSSLELGDSALYFCASSPGRPALGEQYFGPGTRLTVT.

V usage is TRBV14 and J usage is TRBJ2-7, with 7 bases lining up with TRBD1. V shed 5 bases, J shed 2 bases, and the junction held 3 bases outside the gene matches. From germline, CDR1 is SGHDN and CDR2 FVKESK. The length of the CDR3 is 13 residues. The CDR3 bases are TGTGCCAGCAGCTCGACAGGGACCTACGAGCAGTACTTC. It translates to CASSSTGTYEQYF.

The chain is built from TRBV18 and TRBJ2-7; 8 bases fit TRBD1. The CDR3 has 15 residues. V gave up 1 base and J gave up 5 bases; unmatched junction bases: 7. Germline V lookup: CDR1 KGHSH, CDR2 LQKENI. The CDR3 nucleotides are TGTGCCAGCTCACCACGGGAAACAGGGGGAAACGAGCAGTACTTC. Amino acid sequence: CASSPRETGGNEQYF.

This clone was seen more than once but under ten times. This rearrangement joins TRBV7-2 to TRBJ2-7; TRBD2 aligns across 7 bases. Trimming removed 5 bases from V and 3 bases from J; junction bases left unmatched: 13. The CDR3 runs 16 residues. Germline V gene lookup returns CDR1 SGHTA and CDR2 FQGNSA. This chain's CDR3 is CASSPTRASGNYEQYF. The CDR3, as DNA: TGTGCCAGCAGCCCAACCCGGGCTAGCGGCAACTACGAGCAGTACTTC.

This clone was recorded a few times. The chain joins TRBV27 to TRBJ2-7, with D unresolved. The CDR3 consists of 14 residues. The germline V gene encodes CDR1 MNHEY and CDR2 SMNVEV (reference sequence). Trimming cost V 3 bases and J 0 bases, with 9 bases left between them. The DNA for the CDR3 is TGTGCCAGCAGTTTGGACGTCAGCTCCTACGAGCAGTACTTC. It translates to CASSLDVSSYEQYF.

This clone appeared a few times. This chain connects TRBV5-1 to TRBJ2-7, with 10 bases matching TRBD1. Trimming cost V 4 bases and J 5 bases; bases outside gene matches: 6. CDR3 length: 14 amino acids. The germline CDR1 and CDR2 sequences are SGHRS and YFSETQ. CDR3 DNA sequence: TGCGCCAGCAGCATAGACAGGGGGCGCCACGAGCAGTACTTC. Its translation is CASSIDRGRHEQYF.

The chain uses TRBV27 and TRBJ2-1, with D hard to call. Germline V gene lookup returns CDR1 MNHEY and CDR2 SMNVEV (reference sequence). The germline V and J ends were trimmed by 2 bases and 8 bases, with 10 bases remaining between them. The CDR3 runs to 13 residues. In DNA, the CDR3 is TGTGCCAGCAGTTTAAGTCCCGGCCATGAGCAGTTCTTC. Protein sequence: CASSLSPGHEQFF.

This clone was recorded only once. The chain has TRBV30 and TRBJ2-2, with 8 bases aligning to TRBD1. Germline V CDR1 and CDR2: GTSNPN, SVGIG (reference sequence). The V segment lost 7 bases and the J segment 6 bases; nucleotides outside the gene matches: 7. CDR3 size: 13 residues. The CDR3 protein is CASGTGNSGELFF. The CDR3 DNA reads TGTGCCTCCGGGACAGGAAATTCCGGGGAGCTGTTTTTT.

This clone was seen more than once but under ten times. The chain combines TRBV7-3 with TRBJ2-1; 11 positions match TRBD1. The V segment lost 4 bases and the J segment 8 bases; nucleotides outside the gene matches: 7. Germline assignment: CDR1 SGHTA and CDR2 FQGTGA. The CDR3 totals 15 residues. The CDR3 nucleotides are TGTGCCAGCAGCTGGGACAGGGGGTCCCGGGATGAGCAGTTCTTC. Encoded protein: CASSWDRGSRDEQFF.